This is a list of T cell receptor beta chains from one sample in a study of cytomegalovirus exposure and HLA in healthy donors. Method: immunoSEQ multiplex PCR; TCRdb's copy keeps in-frame clones and lacks some. The sample lists around 150,000 clones, 70% to 90% occurring once. Sequenced: PBMCs. The receptors originated from a man younger than 35 in good health and CMV-seropositive. The CDR3 runs from the conserved cysteine through the conserved F or W. D genes are given only for firm matches. Rows give clone size only sometimes, using once, few, many, or a class for an expanded clone.

D,J,V,size,CDR3,DNA
.,TRBJ2-7,TRBV6-1,.,CASSASDSKVGYEQYF,TGTGCCAGCAGTGCCTCGGACAGTAAGGTCGGGTACGAGCAGTACTTC
.,TRBJ2-3,TRBV10-3,.,CAIRRDGVSTDTQYF,TGTGCCATCAGGCGGGACGGGGTTAGCACAGATACGCAGTATTTT
TRBD2,TRBJ2-1,TRBV25-1,.,CASSAHSGASSYNEQFF,TGTGCCAGCAGTGCCCATAGCGGGGCGAGCTCCTACAATGAGCAGTTCTTC
.,TRBJ2-7,TRBV11-2,.,CASSLEVRQGYEQYF,TGTGCCAGCAGCTTAGAGGTCCGTCAGGGCTACGAGCAGTACTTC
TRBD1,TRBJ2-7,TRBV11-3,.,CASSFSRDRRSYEQYF,TGTGCCAGCAGCTTTTCACGGGACAGAAGGTCCTACGAGCAGTACTTC
TRBD1,TRBJ1-2,TRBV6-5,once,CASSYGQGDYGYTF,TGTGCCAGCAGTTACGGACAGGGGGACTATGGCTACACCTTC
TRBD1,TRBJ1-6,TRBV30,.,CAWSVQGAGSPLHF,TGTGCCTGGAGTGTACAGGGGGCAGGTTCACCCCTCCACTTT
TRBD1,TRBJ1-1,TRBV9,.,CASSGDPGQAATEAFF,TGTGCCAGCAGCGGGGACCCAGGACAGGCGGCCACTGAAGCTTTCTTT
.,TRBJ2-1,TRBV19,.,CASSPGITYNEQFF,TGTGCCAGTAGCCCAGGAATAACCTACAATGAGCAGTTCTTC
TRBD2,TRBJ2-7,TRBV7-2,.,CASSLSGGAIPEQYF,TGTGCCAGCAGCTTAAGCGGGGGGGCGATTCCCGAGCAGTACTTC
TRBD1,TRBJ2-7,TRBV9,.,CASSVDGSGTGAYEQYF,TGTGCCAGCAGCGTAGATGGGTCTGGGACAGGGGCCTACGAGCAGTACTTC
.,TRBJ1-2,TRBV5-6,.,CASSSGEGSFYGYTF,TGTGCCAGCAGCTCCGGGGAGGGGTCCTTCTATGGCTACACCTTC
TRBD1,TRBJ2-7,TRBV7-6,.,CASSPGTGAYEQYF,TGTGCCAGCAGCCCCGGGACAGGGGCCTACGAGCAGTACTTC
TRBD1,TRBJ1-3,TRBV5-1,.,CASSLEGTAGNTIYF,TGCGCCAGCAGCTTGGAGGGGACAGCTGGAAACACCATATATTTT
.,TRBJ1-5,TRBV21-1,.,CASSKKKDRGHSNQPQHF,TGTGCCAGCAGCAAAAAAAAGGACAGGGGGCATAGCAATCAGCCCCAGCATTTT
.,TRBJ2-2,TRBV11-2,.,CASTLRGAGTGELFF,TGTGCCAGCACCCTCAGGGGGGCAGGCACCGGGGAGCTGTTTTTT
TRBD1,TRBJ1-2,TRBV5-1,once,CASSGGTGGITLYGYTF,TGCGCCAGCAGCGGGGGGACAGGGGGCATAACGTTATACGGCTACACCTTC
.,TRBJ2-5,TRBV5-4,once,CASSLDSLYQETQYF,TGTGCCAGCAGCTTGGACAGCCTTTACCAAGAGACCCAGTACTTC
.,TRBJ2-3,TRBV5-8,.,CASSSQARYHITDTQYF,TGTGCCAGCAGCAGCCAGGCACGATATCATATCACAGATACGCAGTATTTT
TRBD2,TRBJ2-3,TRBV4-2,.,CASRLAGETDTQYF,TGTGCCAGCAGACTAGCGGGGGAAACAGATACGCAGTATTTT
.,TRBJ1-2,TRBV5-5,.,CASAQGELGYTF,TGTGCCAGCGCTCAGGGTGAACTCGGCTACACCTTC
.,TRBJ2-6,TRBV29-1,.,CSVGGRGLSGANGLTF,TGCAGCGTCGGGGGCAGGGGGTTATCTGGGGCCAACGGCCTGACTTTC
.,TRBJ1-1,TRBV7-7,few,CASSQNMNTEAFF,TGTGCTAGCAGCCAGAACATGAACACTGAAGCTTTCTTT
TRBD2,TRBJ2-3,TRBV7-9,.,CASGRASGGAGSDTQYF,TGTGCCAGCGGACGGGCTAGCGGGGGGGCAGGCTCAGATACGCAGTATTTT
TRBD2,TRBJ2-5,TRBV5-1,.,CASRPSGEETQYF,TGCGCCAGCCGACCCAGCGGGGAAGAGACCCAGTACTTC
.,TRBJ2-7,TRBV29-1,.,CSVLAGASYEQYF,TGCAGCGTCCTGGCAGGCGCCTCCTACGAGCAGTACTTC
TRBD1,TRBJ2-1,TRBV14,.,CASSHPWGQGANEQFF,TGTGCCAGCAGCCATCCCTGGGGACAGGGGGCGAATGAGCAGTTCTTC
TRBD2,TRBJ2-1,TRBV5-1,.,CASSSGGLAGSSGEQFF,TGCGCCAGCAGCTCGGGAGGACTAGCGGGGAGTTCTGGTGAGCAGTTCTTC
.,TRBJ1-2,TRBV7-3,.,CASSRTIFYGYTF,TGTGCCAGCAGCCGGACAATCTTCTATGGCTACACCTTC
TRBD1,TRBJ1-3,TRBV7-2,.,CASSLGPTGISGNTIYF,TGTGCCAGCAGCTTAGGTCCGACAGGGATAAGCGGAAACACCATATATTTT
TRBD2,TRBJ2-7,TRBV11-3,.,CASSRTSGGSEQYF,TGTGCCAGCAGCCGCACTAGCGGGGGAAGCGAGCAGTACTTC
TRBD1,TRBJ1-6,TRBV6-5,few,CASSYSGGNSPLHF,TGTGCCAGCAGTTACTCAGGGGGCAATTCACCCCTCCACTTT
TRBD1,TRBJ1-6,TRBV18,.,CASSRGAGGPDSPLHF,TGTGCCAGCTCACGAGGAGCAGGGGGGCCGGATTCACCCCTCCACTTT
.,TRBJ1-1,TRBV7-2,.,CASSLGVVRLNTEAFF,TGTGCCAGCAGCTTAGGGGTCGTGAGGTTGAACACTGAAGCTTTCTTT
.,TRBJ2-2,TRBV15,.,CATSRADTGELFF,TGTGCCACCAGCAGAGCTGACACCGGGGAGCTGTTTTTT
TRBD1,TRBJ2-7,TRBV5-1,.,CASSPGGTGVNEQYF,TGCGCCAGCAGCCCGGGAGGGACAGGGGTTAACGAGCAGTACTTC
.,TRBJ2-1,TRBV27,once,CASTGGYNEQFF,TGTGCCAGCACCGGAGGCTACAATGAGCAGTTCTTC
.,TRBJ2-1,TRBV6-1,.,CASSVKGWNEQFF,TGTGCCAGCAGTGTAAAGGGGTGGAATGAGCAGTTCTTC
.,TRBJ1-2,TRBV5-1,.,CASSITAAGADYGYTF,TGCGCCAGCAGCATTACCGCCGCGGGGGCCGACTATGGCTACACCTTC
.,TRBJ1-2,TRBV10-1,.,CASSDRPLYGYTF,TGCGCCAGCAGTGACAGGCCTCTCTATGGCTACACCTTC
.,TRBJ2-5,TRBV19,.,CASSIAAGFQETQYF,TGTGCCAGTAGTATAGCCGCGGGGTTCCAAGAGACCCAGTACTTC
.,TRBJ2-7,TRBV2,.,CATSGDPYEQYF,TGTGCCACCTCGGGGGACCCCTACGAGCAGTACTTC
TRBD1,TRBJ1-1,TRBV15,.,CATSRDWSGGEDTEAFF,TGTGCCACCAGCAGAGATTGGTCAGGGGGAGAAGACACTGAAGCTTTCTTT
TRBD2,TRBJ2-7,TRBV5-6,.,CASSLRGGGIPYEQYF,TGTGCCAGCAGCTTGAGGGGCGGGGGGATTCCATACGAGCAGTACTTC
TRBD1,TRBJ1-2,TRBV7-9,.,CASSPGQGAWGYTF,TGTGCCAGCAGCCCAGGACAGGGGGCGTGGGGCTACACCTTC
.,TRBJ2-4,TRBV25-1,.,CASSDPRAGRNSQYF,TGTGCCAGCAGTGATCCCCGTGCAGGGAGGAACAGTCAGTACTTC
TRBD2,TRBJ2-5,TRBV12-5,.,CASGGLAGFQETQYF,TGTGCTAGTGGGGGACTAGCGGGGTTTCAAGAGACCCAGTACTTC
TRBD1,TRBJ1-1,TRBV18,.,CASSRTGGIWNTEAFF,TGTGCCAGCTCAAGGACAGGGGGCATTTGGAACACTGAAGCTTTCTTT
TRBD1,TRBJ2-7,TRBV7-9,.,CASSFGIDRGKKSYEQYF,TGTGCCAGCAGCTTCGGTATCGACAGGGGAAAAAAATCCTACGAGCAGTACTTC
TRBD1,TRBJ1-1,TRBV2,few,CASRGTGGAFF,TGTGCCAGCAGGGGGACAGGGGGAGCTTTCTTT
TRBD1,TRBJ2-1,TRBV2,.,CASTWTGLSEQFF,TGTGCCAGCACCTGGACAGGGCTAAGCGAGCAGTTCTTC
.,TRBJ2-3,TRBV6-1,.,CASSEEGSLTDTQYF,TGTGCCAGCAGTGAGGAGGGGTCCCTCACAGATACGCAGTATTTT
TRBD1,TRBJ2-7,TRBV7-6,.,CASSHRGPSYEQYF,TGTGCCAGCAGCCACAGGGGGCCGTCCTACGAGCAGTACTTC
TRBD2,TRBJ2-5,TRBV7-3,.,CASSSGLAGGQETQYF,TGTGCCAGCAGCTCGGGACTAGCGGGGGGGCAAGAGACCCAGTACTTC
.,TRBJ1-1,TRBV7-9,.,CASSSNRIQGLAEAFF,TGTGCCAGCAGCTCAAATCGAATCCAGGGTCTGGCTGAAGCTTTCTTT
TRBD1,TRBJ2-5,TRBV7-8,.,CASSFRTGGSGGLETQYF,TGTGCCAGCAGCTTTAGGACAGGGGGCTCGGGGGGTTTGGAGACCCAGTACTTC
.,TRBJ2-7,TRBV7-2,.,CASSHSPQTGSYEQYF,TGTGCCAGCAGCCACTCGCCTCAGACAGGCTCCTACGAGCAGTACTTC
TRBD1,TRBJ2-5,TRBV6-6,.,CASSRQGETQYF,TGTGCCAGCAGTAGACAGGGGGAGACCCAGTACTTC
.,TRBJ2-7,TRBV10-3,once,CAISESSEQYF,TGTGCCATCAGTGAATCTTCCGAGCAGTACTTC
TRBD2,TRBJ2-3,TRBV18,.,CASSPPGLAGAHTDTQYF,TGTGCCAGCTCACCACCGGGACTAGCGGGTGCACACACAGATACGCAGTATTTT